This T cell receptor (beta chain) was identified during a study of cytomegalovirus exposure and HLA in healthy donors (dated by TCRdb to about 2017). Background on the whole study: According to a later analysis, the approximately 120 validation repertoires were produced on the same platform as the approximately 600 repertoires of the first cohort. The study combined high-throughput TCR immunosequencing, statistical association of individual TCRs with disease status, and machine learning to predict cytomegalovirus infection status. In addition to the first cohort of about 650 subjects, a separate validation cohort of around 110 different subjects was used. The study aimed to test whether signatures of past pathogen exposure could be identified by cataloging public T cell receptors. What the research found in general, with its limitations: Cytomegalovirus status was reported to be diagnosed by the classifier with high specificity and sensitivity in both the original and validation cohorts. In vitro tests confirmed that a few of the cytomegalovirus-associated TCR beta chains recognize cytomegalovirus antigens. The authors suggested that the approach could potentially be generalized to other disease states and immunological phenotypes. Most TCR sequences were observed very rarely across donors, whereas some public TCRs were present in many individuals. A later analysis lacked HLA typing for the validation cohort, so it scored co-occurrence in that cohort across all 120 repertoires. In the study, some 160 TCR beta chains were listed as associated with cytomegalovirus. In a later analysis, TCRs clustered in the first cohort were found to also tend to co-occur in the 110 or so validation repertoires, with approximately 95% of cluster scores above 0.

The library was made by the immunoSEQ multiplex PCR assay. In the source study's methods: A statistical classification framework was developed to diagnose cytomegalovirus status using the catalog of TCR beta chain sequences. Imported from immuneACCESS, the table was reduced by TCRdb to in-frame sequences with V and J called. These copies leave out some clones; in studies compared against another copy, an unresolved V gene accounts for under half, and the cause of the remainder is not known. The DNA was the basis for D and trimming; V, J and clone size are from that table. The sample table holds about 340,000 clones, of which roughly 85% were seen once. The ten largest clonotypes hold about 0.91% of the sample. On this clone: The target of this receptor is not known. No quality values exist for individual bases; no much larger clone is one base distant.

The donors were included in the validation cohort of 120 subjects, a group kept apart from the approximately 650-subject first cohort. The CDR3 starts with the cysteine, ends with the phenylalanine, and has 14 residues. The read is trimmed to its CDR3 DNA, 42 bases read in frame from base 1. The germline V gene sets CDR1 to SGHRS and CDR2 to YFSETQ. V and J lose 0 bases and 2 bases, and a span of 8 bases separates them. The chain couples TRBV5-1 to TRBJ1-1, with an unclear D gene assignment. The TCR comes from a woman between 18 and 29 years old in good health and CMV-seronegative. Material: PBMCs. The CDR3 in this case is CASSLAVLNTEAFF. The nucleotide sequence is given as TGCGCCAGCAGCTTGGCAGTTCTCAACACTGAAGCTTTCTTT.